Below, one T cell receptor (beta chain) is given with its context. These data belong to a study of blood T cell repertoires in COVID-19. The repertoire was sequenced with immunoSEQ multiplex PCR; TCRdb's copy has only in-frame clones and lacks some. The sample records a few hundred thousand clones, more than 70% being singletons. CDR1 is SNHLY and CDR2 is FYNNEI in the germline V gene. The ends lost 6 bases at V and 5 bases at J; junction bases unmatched: 8. The CDR3 loop spans 15 amino acids. V is TRBV2 and J is TRBJ2-1; TRBD2 agrees at 9 bases. This receptor was identified in a woman aged 40 to 50 with acute COVID-19. Sequenced: PBMCs or T cells enriched from blood (not recorded which). The CDR3 nucleotides read TGTGCCAGCAGGATGAGGCCTAGCGGGGACAATGAGCAGTTCTTC. Its translation: CASRMRPSGDNEQFF.